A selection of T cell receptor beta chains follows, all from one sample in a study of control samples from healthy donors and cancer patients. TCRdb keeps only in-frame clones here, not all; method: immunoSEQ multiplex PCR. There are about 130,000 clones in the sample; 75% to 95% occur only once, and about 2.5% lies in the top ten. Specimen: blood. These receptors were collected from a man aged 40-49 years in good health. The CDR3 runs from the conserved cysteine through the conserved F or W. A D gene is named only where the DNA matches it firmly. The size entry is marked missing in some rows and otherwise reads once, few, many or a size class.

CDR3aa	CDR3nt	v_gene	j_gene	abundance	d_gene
CASSVDPGSYNEQFF	TGTGCCAGCAGCGTAGACCCGGGTTCCTACAATGAGCAGTTCTTC	TRBV9	TRBJ2-1	-	-
CASSKQDGDEKLFF	TGCGCCAGCAGCAAGCAGGACGGGGATGAAAAACTGTTTTTT	TRBV5-1	TRBJ1-4	-	-
CATSGSGGLTGELFF	TGTGCCACCAGCGGAAGCGGGGGATTAACCGGGGAGCTGTTTTTT	TRBV15	TRBJ2-2	few	TRBD2
CASSYSGGPNTGELFF	TGTGCCAGCAGTTACAGCGGGGGGCCCAACACCGGGGAGCTGTTTTTT	TRBV2	TRBJ2-2	-	TRBD2
CASSLTTESYGYTF	TGTGCCAGCAGCTTGACGACGGAATCCTATGGCTACACCTTC	TRBV11-2	TRBJ1-2	-	-
CASSQSPPGQPNEKLFF	TGTGCCAGCAGCCAAAGTCCCCCGGGACAACCTAATGAAAAACTGTTTTTT	TRBV4-2	TRBJ1-4	-	-
CASSPTPALAGGAGELFF	TGTGCCAGCAGTCCTACCCCCGCCCTTGCGGGGGGGGCCGGGGAGCTGTTTTTT	TRBV6-6	TRBJ2-2	once	TRBD2
CAISIEGIGETQYF	TGTGCCATCAGTATCGAGGGGATTGGAGAGACCCAGTACTTC	TRBV10-3	TRBJ2-5	-	-
CASSRAGSDNEQFF	TGTGCCAGCAGTCGAGCGGGGTCGGACAATGAGCAGTTCTTC	TRBV6-2/TRBV6-3	TRBJ2-1	once	TRBD2
CAISAGGSSYNEQFF	TGTGCCATCAGTGCTGGAGGGAGCTCCTACAATGAGCAGTTCTTC	TRBV10-3	TRBJ2-1	-	-
CASSLAMGWETQYF	TGTGCCAGCAGCCTGGCAATGGGCTGGGAGACCCAGTACTTC	TRBV5-4	TRBJ2-5	-	-
CASSSRRDLARELFF	TGTGCCAGCAGTTCCCGCCGGGACTTGGCCCGGGAGCTGTTTTTT	TRBV27	TRBJ2-2	-	-
CASSPQGGPSTGELFF	TGTGCCAGCTCACCACAAGGAGGGCCAAGCACCGGGGAGCTGTTTTTT	TRBV18	TRBJ2-2	-	-
CASSLSIGGLFF	TGTGCCAGCAGTTTGTCCATCGGAGGACTGTTTTTT	TRBV28	TRBJ1-4	-	-